This section outlines one T cell receptor beta chain sequence together with its context. Its specificity is not known. The data originate from a study of cytomegalovirus exposure and HLA in healthy donors. Study-wide results and limits: An analysis done earlier found most TCR beta V segments productive about 87% or about 30% of the time. Owing to their indistinguishability, certain V segments, notably TRBV6-2 and TRBV6-3, were excluded. Among immune exposure information, only CMV serostatus was available. TCR beta sequences numbering 15,000 to 20,000 were associated with HLA alleles at 0.05 false discovery rate in a later analysis.

The PCR employed 60 Vbeta primers together with 13 Jbeta primers. Some clones are missing from TCRdb's copy, which holds only in-frame ones; the method was immunoSEQ multiplex PCR. This table lists approximately 72,000 clones. The V gene lost 4 bases and the J gene lost 11 bases, with 21 bases spanning the gap. The CDR3 covers 15 residues. The germline V gene encodes CDR1 SNHLY and CDR2 FYNNEI. This rearrangement joins TRBV2 to TRBJ1-3; weak D call: TRBD1 (6 bases). This sequence was found in a man aged 40-49 years in good health and CMV-seronegative. The sample was PBMCs. The CDR3 spells CASSVQGRTGSSIYF. For the CDR3, the DNA is TGTGCCAGCAGTGTTCAGGGGAGAACAGGCTCCTCCATATATTTT.